The 25 T cell receptor beta chains below come from one sample, sequenced in a study of beta chain features in type 1 diabetes. Expressed TCRB transcripts were sequenced because the entire RNA isolate underwent reverse transcription. The assay was immunoSEQ multiplex PCR, and TCRdb's table has in-frame clones only and misses some. This sample has roughly 240,000 clones, with about 63% found just once. The sequenced sample consisted of naive CD4+ T cells from blood. Receptors originate from a man aged 25-40 years in good health.

The CDR3 is CASSPRRGMNEQFF. The CDR3, as DNA: TGTGCCAGCTCACCACGCCGTGGGATGAATGAGCAGTTCTTC. The rearrangement joins TRBV18 to TRBJ2-1; no definite D call. Trimming shortened V by 1 base and J by 7 bases, and 11 bases separated the two germline ends. Per the germline V gene, CDR1 is KGHSH and CDR2 is LQKENI. This CDR3 is 14 amino acids long. Full variable domain (missing parts from reference TRBV18 and TRBJ2-1): NAGVMQNPRHLVRRRGQEARLRCSPMKGHSHVYWYRQLPEEGLKFMVYLQKENIIDESGMPKERFSAEFPKEGPSILRIQQVVRGDSAAYFCASSPRRGMNEQFFGPGTRLTVL.

The chain recombines TRBV11-2 with TRBJ2-6, with no clear D. Germline assignment: CDR1 SGHAT and CDR2 FQNNGV. This CDR3 contains 16 residues. Trimming cost V 1 base and J 3 bases, with 10 bases left between them. The CDR3 nucleotides are TGTGCCAGCAGCTTAGGTCCTTTGTTTGGGGCCAACGTCCTGACTTTC. It codes for CASSLGPLFGANVLTF.

The chain combines TRBV14 with TRBJ2-7, with D perhaps matching TRBD2 (6 bases). From germline, CDR1 is SGHDN and CDR2 FVKESK. V lost 1 base and J 2 bases, leaving 18 bases between the germline ends. The CDR3 is 17 amino acids. The CDR3 is CASSQGSGRGFPYEQYF. The CDR3 DNA reads as TGTGCCAGCAGCCAAGGCTCCGGGAGAGGTTTCCCCTACGAGCAGTACTTC. Filled out from reference TRBV14 and TRBJ2-7, the complete variable domain reads EAGVTQFPSHSVIEKGQTVTLRCDPISGHDNLYWYRRVMGKEIKFLLHFVKESKQDESGMPNNRFLAERTGGTYSTLKVQPAELEDSGVYFCASSQGSGRGFPYEQYFGPGTRLTVT.

The rearrangement links TRBV29-1 to TRBJ2-7; 8 nucleotides match TRBD1. The ends lost 4 bases at V and 6 bases at J; junction bases unmatched: 8. Germline CDR1 and CDR2: SQVTM and ANQGSEA. The CDR3 is 13 amino acids. Here the CDR3 reads CSVGEQGVGEQYF. CDR3 sequence (DNA): TGCAGCGTTGGGGAACAGGGGGTTGGCGAGCAGTACTTC.

This clone has just a few counts. The rearrangement joins TRBV29-1 to TRBJ2-3, with 7 positions matching TRBD1. V dropped 5 bases and J dropped 2; count of bases not matched to a gene: 4. The CDR3 totals 13 residues. CDR1 is SQVTM, CDR2 ANQGSEA, per germline. CDR3 residues: CSVRGTVTDTQYF. The CDR3 coding sequence is TGCAGCGTTCGTGGGACAGTCACAGATACGCAGTATTTT.

The chain employs TRBV30 and TRBJ1-2; D is unresolved. Germline V lookup: CDR1 GTSNPN, CDR2 SVGIG (reference sequence). CDR3 size: 14 residues. Trimming pared 3 bases from V and 8 bases from J, leaving 19 bases between. CDR3 bases: TGTGCCTGGAGGGGATCCCCCGGATCTAGCGGCTACACCTTC. Translation: CAWRGSPGSSGYTF.

J is TRBJ2-7 and V is TRBV7-2, with D perhaps matching TRBD1 (5 bases). The CDR3 contains 14 residues. V lost 5 bases and J lost 2, with 13 bases in between. Per the germline V gene, CDR1 is SGHTA and CDR2 is FQGNSA. CDR3 sequence reads: CASSAAGHTYEQYF. CDR3 bases: TGTGCCAGCAGCGCGGCAGGGCATACCTACGAGCAGTACTTC.

Worth noting for this clone: A read error may account for a junction end that differs from germline. V and J are TRBV29-1 and TRBJ2-1, with 11 bases matching TRBD2. This CDR3 contains 16 residues. Germline V lookup: CDR1 SQVTM, CDR2 ANQGSEA. The CDR3 is CSGRTSGSFLSNEQFF. For the CDR3, the DNA is TGCAGCGGGCGAACTAGCGGGAGCTTCCTGTCCAATGAACAGTTCTTC.

This clone has just a few counts. The chain carries TRBV30 and TRBJ2-5; D is ambiguous. Germline CDR1 and CDR2: GTSNPN and SVGIG (reference sequence). Trimming removed 3 bases from V and 4 bases from J, with 9 bases in between. The CDR3 contains 12 residues. CDR3 sequence: CAWRSSRETQYF. DNA of the CDR3: TGTGCCTGGAGGAGCTCCCGAGAGACCCAGTACTTC.

The rearrangement links TRBV7-9 to TRBJ2-1; D ambiguous. The V end was cut by 0 bases, the J end by 2 bases, with 8 bases between. CDR1 and CDR2 (germline): SEHNR, FQNEAQ (reference sequence). CDR3 size: 15 residues. CDR3 bases: TGTGCCAGCAGCTTAGCAGAGTCACCCTACAATGAGCAGTTCTTC. Protein: CASSLAESPYNEQFF.

The chain combines TRBV7-9 with TRBJ2-5; D is unresolved. Germline assignment: CDR1 SEHNR and CDR2 FQNEAQ (reference sequence). The CDR3 is 11 residues long. Between the trimmed V and J ends, which lost 6 bases and 5 bases, there was a span of 7 bases. CDR3 nucleotide sequence: TGTGCCAGCAGTCAGGTGGAGACCCAGTACTTC. Protein: CASSQVETQYF. The entire variable domain, with the rest obtained from reference TRBV7-9 and TRBJ2-5, is as follows: DTGVSQNPRHKITKRGQNVTFRCDPISEHNRLYWYRQTLGQGPEFLTYFQNEAQLEKSRLLSDRFSAERPKGSFSTLEIQRTEQGDSAMYLCASSQVETQYFGPGTRLLVL.

In nucleotides, the CDR3 is TGTGCCTGCTCGCACAGGGTTATGGAGCAGTACTTC. It encodes CACSHRVMEQYF. The rearrangement joins TRBV30 to TRBJ2-7; possible D gene TRBD1, 6 bases. Trimming shortened V by 6 bases and J by 7 bases, and 16 bases separated the two germline ends. Germline-derived CDR1 and CDR2 are GTSNPN and SVGIG (reference sequence). This CDR3 contains 12 residues.

The chain employs TRBV7-8 and TRBJ2-1; 7 nucleotides match TRBD1. The CDR3 spans 15 residues. Per the germline V gene, CDR1 is SGHVS and CDR2 is FQNEAQ. The ends lost 2 bases at V and 2 bases at J; junction bases unmatched: 3. DNA for the CDR3: TGTGCCAGCAGCTTATCCGGACAGGCCTACAATGAGCAGTTCTTC. Translating it yields CASSLSGQAYNEQFF.

The V and J genes are TRBV7-9 and TRBJ2-5; D gene unclear. The CDR3 loop spans 12 amino acids. Germline V gene lookup returns CDR1 SEHNR and CDR2 FQNEAQ (reference sequence). The ends were cut back, 3 bases at V and 3 bases at J, with 5 bases in the middle. CDR3 protein: CASSFIEETQYF. The CDR3 coding sequence is TGTGCCAGCAGCTTCATCGAAGAGACCCAGTACTTC.

In this sample, this clone turned up a few times. This chain connects TRBV7-2 to TRBJ2-4; a possible D gene is TRBD2 (5 bases). The CDR3 totals 13 residues. Deletions cut 5 bases from V and 9 bases from J, with 14 bases between. In germline, CDR1 is SGHTA, CDR2 FQGNSA. CDR3 in DNA: TGTGCCAGCAGCGCCTTAGGGAGCGGCATTCAGTACTTC. Translated: CASSALGSGIQYF.

The genes are TRBV27 and TRBJ2-5, with 8 bases that match TRBD2. Germline CDR1 is MNHEY and CDR2 is SMNVEV (reference sequence). This CDR3 is 15 amino acids long. V was pared by 3 bases and J by 4 bases, with 7 bases of the junction left unmatched. CDR3 protein: CASSLTSGRGETQYF. DNA of the CDR3: TGTGCCAGCAGTTTGACCAGCGGGAGAGGAGAGACCCAGTACTTC.

The chain links TRBV7-2 to TRBJ2-5; no clear D. Per the germline V gene, CDR1 is SGHTA and CDR2 is FQGNSA. The V gene lost 0 bases and the J gene lost 5 bases, with 13 bases spanning the gap. The CDR3 spans 15 residues. For the CDR3, the DNA is TGTGCCAGCAGCTTAGCGGCGAACCCTGGGGAGACCCAGTACTTC. Residues: CASSLAANPGETQYF.

CDR3 DNA sequence: TGTGCCAAAAAGGGACAGGGGGAGACCCAGTACTTC. Amino acids: CAKKGQGETQYF. This rearrangement joins TRBV2 to TRBJ2-5; 10 nucleotides agree with TRBD1. This CDR3 is built from 12 residues. Germline CDR1 and CDR2: SNHLY and FYNNEI. The V gene end was trimmed by 10 bases and the J gene end by 5 bases; junction bases not matched to a gene: 4.

The genes are TRBV10-3 and TRBJ2-5; no clear D. This CDR3 is 14 amino acids long. The germline V gene has CDR1 ENHRY and CDR2 SYGVKD. The V gene lost 0 bases and the J gene lost 1 base, with 6 bases spanning the gap. The DNA for the CDR3 is TGTGCCATCAGTGAGTCGGGATTCCAAGAGACCCAGTACTTC. Amino acids: CAISESGFQETQYF.

This chain links TRBV7-2 with TRBJ2-2; D may be TRBD2 (5 bases). Germline lookup yields CDR1 SGHTA and CDR2 FQGNSA. Trimming took 1 base from V and 4 from J, leaving 7 bases between them. The CDR3 is 14 residues long. As DNA, the CDR3 is TGTGCCAGCAGCTTAGAGAGGGCCACCGGGGAGCTGTTTTTT. Protein: CASSLERATGELFF.

V and J are TRBV14 and TRBJ2-1; 7 bases agree with TRBD2. The germline gives CDR1 SGHDN, CDR2 FVKESK. This CDR3 is built from 16 residues. The J segment lost 8 bases and the V segment lost 1 base, leaving 11 bases of the junction unmatched. The CDR3 region is CASSQGLRLAGDEQFF. In DNA, the CDR3 is TGTGCCAGCAGCCAAGGGCTGAGACTAGCAGGTGATGAGCAGTTCTTC.

CDR3 sequence: CASSYAADTQYF. CDR3 nucleotides: TGTGCCAGCAGTTACGCTGCAGATACGCAGTATTTT. The V call is TRBV6-6, the J call TRBJ2-3; D remains unclear. Deletions cut 2 bases from V and 4 bases from J, with 4 bases between. The CDR3 spans 12 residues. Germline V gene sequence: CDR1 MNHNY, CDR2 SVGAGI (reference sequence).

The chain combines TRBV19 with TRBJ2-5; possible D gene TRBD2, 5 bases. Trimming stripped 1 base from V and 4 bases from J, with 13 bases between. This CDR3 is 15 amino acids long. Germline V gives CDR1 LNHDA, CDR2 SQIVND (reference sequence). CDR3 sequence reads: CASSIVGLAGETQYF. In DNA, the CDR3 is TGTGCCAGTAGTATAGTGGGTCTGGCGGGAGAGACCCAGTACTTC.

The V call is TRBV13, the J call TRBJ2-7, with 8 bases identical to TRBD1. Germline V gene lookup returns CDR1 PRHDT and CDR2 FYEKMQ (reference sequence). With 0 bases clipped from V and 6 bases from J, the junction kept 7 bases outside the gene matches. This CDR3 spans 15 amino acids. CDR3 residues: CASSLGTGDWAEQYF. The CDR3 region has the DNA TGTGCCAGCAGCTTAGGGACAGGGGATTGGGCCGAGCAGTACTTC.

This clone was seen a few times. This chain joins TRBV15 and TRBJ2-6; the D call may be TRBD1 or TRBD2 (5 bases each). There are 19 residues in the CDR3. V was pared by 2 bases and J by 0 bases, with 17 bases between. CDR1 is LNHNV, CDR2 YYDKDF, per germline (reference sequence). The CDR3 DNA reads as TGTGCCACCAGCAGAATCCCCAGCTATGGGACCTCTGGGGCCAACGTCCTGACTTTC. Protein product: CATSRIPSYGTSGANVLTF.